This T cell receptor beta chain appears in the sequencing data of a study of blood T cells in healthy people across ages. Alongside a J-beta primer mix, a sample-barcoded 5' primer served in a second PCR lasting about 6 to 12 cycles. MiXCR, applied by TCRdb to the 5' RACE reads, yields one record per CDR3 protein. The data hold around 780,000 distinct CDR3 sequences, with under 30% observed a single time. The sample holds a few counts of this clonotype. CDR1 is SGHRS and CDR2 is YFSETQ in the germline V gene. With 1 base clipped from V and 2 bases from J, the junction kept 4 bases outside the gene matches. The CDR3 runs 15 residues. The data also belong to a second study, concerning T cells of mothers and their children.

The V call is TRBV5-1, the J call TRBJ1-2, with 8 nucleotides matching TRBD1. The sample taken for sequencing was blood. This TCR came from a boy aged 10-17 years in good health. CDR3 loop: CASSLRGQDNYGYTF. The CDR3 DNA reads TGCGCCAGCAGCTTGAGGGGACAGGACAACTATGGCTACACCTTC.